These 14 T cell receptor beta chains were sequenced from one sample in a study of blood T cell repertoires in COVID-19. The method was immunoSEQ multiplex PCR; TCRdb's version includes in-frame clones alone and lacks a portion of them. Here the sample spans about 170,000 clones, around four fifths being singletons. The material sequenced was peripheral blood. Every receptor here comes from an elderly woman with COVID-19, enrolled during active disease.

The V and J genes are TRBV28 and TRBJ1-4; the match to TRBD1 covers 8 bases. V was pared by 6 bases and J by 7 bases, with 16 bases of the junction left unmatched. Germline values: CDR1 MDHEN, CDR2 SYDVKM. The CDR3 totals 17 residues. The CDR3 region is CASRTQGAHTHFEKLFF. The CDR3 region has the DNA TGTGCCAGCAGAACCCAGGGGGCCCACACCCATTTTGAAAAACTGTTTTTT.

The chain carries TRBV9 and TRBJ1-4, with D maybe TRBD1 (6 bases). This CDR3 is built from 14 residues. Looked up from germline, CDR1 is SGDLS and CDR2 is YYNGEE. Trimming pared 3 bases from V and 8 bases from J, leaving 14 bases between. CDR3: CASSAGVSGEKLFF. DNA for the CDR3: TGTGCCAGCAGCGCAGGGGTCTCAGGGGAAAAACTGTTTTTT. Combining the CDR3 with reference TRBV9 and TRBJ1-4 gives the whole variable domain DSGVTQTPKHLITATGQRVTLRCSPRSGDLSVYWYQQSLDQGLQFLIQYYNGEERAKGNILERFSAQQFPDLHSELNLSSLELGDSALYFCASSAGVSGEKLFFGSGTQLSVL.

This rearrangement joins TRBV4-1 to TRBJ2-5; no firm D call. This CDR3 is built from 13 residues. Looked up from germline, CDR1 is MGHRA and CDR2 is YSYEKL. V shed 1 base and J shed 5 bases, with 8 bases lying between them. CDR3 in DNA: TGCGCCAGCAGCCAAGTCTTAGTGGAGACCCAGTACTTC. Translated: CASSQVLVETQYF.

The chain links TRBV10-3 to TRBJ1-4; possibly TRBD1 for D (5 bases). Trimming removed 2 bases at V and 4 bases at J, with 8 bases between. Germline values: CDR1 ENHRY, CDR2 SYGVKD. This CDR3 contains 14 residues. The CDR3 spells CAISEDRDNEKLFF. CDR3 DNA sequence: TGTGCCATCAGTGAGGACAGAGATAATGAAAAACTGTTTTTT.

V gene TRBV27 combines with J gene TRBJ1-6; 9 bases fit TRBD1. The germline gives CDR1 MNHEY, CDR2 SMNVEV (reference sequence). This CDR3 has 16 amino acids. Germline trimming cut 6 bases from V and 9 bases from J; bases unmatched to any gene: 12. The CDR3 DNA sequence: TGTGCCAGCAGGGCGTCCCCGGGACAGGGTGGTTCACCCCTCCACTTT. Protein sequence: CASRASPGQGGSPLHF.

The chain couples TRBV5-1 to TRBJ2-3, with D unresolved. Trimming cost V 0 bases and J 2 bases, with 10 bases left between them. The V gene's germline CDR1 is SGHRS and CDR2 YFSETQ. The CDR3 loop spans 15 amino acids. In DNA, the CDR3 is TGCGCCAGCAGCTTGGTGGGCAGCTTCACAGATACGCAGTATTTT. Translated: CASSLVGSFTDTQYF.

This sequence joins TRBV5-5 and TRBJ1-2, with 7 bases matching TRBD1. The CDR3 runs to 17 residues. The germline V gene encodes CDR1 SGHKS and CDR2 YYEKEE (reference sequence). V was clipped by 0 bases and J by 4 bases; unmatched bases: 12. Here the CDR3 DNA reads TGTGCCAGCAGCTTGGTCGACCAACAGGGGCCCCTCTATGGCTACACCTTC. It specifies CASSLVDQQGPLYGYTF.

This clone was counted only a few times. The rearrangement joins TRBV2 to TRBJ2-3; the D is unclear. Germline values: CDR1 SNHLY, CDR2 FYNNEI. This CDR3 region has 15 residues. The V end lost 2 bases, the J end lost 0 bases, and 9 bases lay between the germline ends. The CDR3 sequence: CASSEIELSTDTQYF. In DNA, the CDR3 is TGTGCCAGCAGTGAAATAGAACTTAGCACAGATACGCAGTATTTT.

CDR3 DNA: TGTGCCAGCGCCGAGGGTAGTAATTCAGGGGGGAAGCAGTACTTC. This encodes CASAEGSNSGGKQYF. The V and J genes are TRBV27 and TRBJ2-7; possibly TRBD1 for D (7 bases). V was shortened by 8 bases and J by 8 bases, with 25 bases between the two germline ends. The CDR3 length is 15 residues. CDR1 is MNHEY and CDR2 is SMNVEV in the germline V gene (reference sequence).

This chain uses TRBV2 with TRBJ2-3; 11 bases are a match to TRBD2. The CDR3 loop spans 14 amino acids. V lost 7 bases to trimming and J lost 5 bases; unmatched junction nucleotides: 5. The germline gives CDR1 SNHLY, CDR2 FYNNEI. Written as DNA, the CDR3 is TGTGCCAGCACCCTTGGACTAGCGGGAGATACGCAGTATTTT. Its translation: CASTLGLAGDTQYF.

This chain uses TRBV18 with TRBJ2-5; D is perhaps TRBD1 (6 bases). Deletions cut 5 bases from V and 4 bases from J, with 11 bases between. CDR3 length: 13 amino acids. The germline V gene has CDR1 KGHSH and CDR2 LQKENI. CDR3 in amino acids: CASSGGGGETQYF. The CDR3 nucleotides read TGTGCCAGCTCAGGGGGCGGCGGAGAGACCCAGTACTTC.

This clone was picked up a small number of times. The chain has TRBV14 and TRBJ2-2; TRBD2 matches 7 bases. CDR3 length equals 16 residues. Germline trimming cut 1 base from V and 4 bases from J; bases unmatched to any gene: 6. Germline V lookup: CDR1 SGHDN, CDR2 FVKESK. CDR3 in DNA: TGTGCCAGCAGCCAAGCCGGCGGGGGACCCACCGGGGAGCTGTTTTTT. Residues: CASSQAGGGPTGELFF.

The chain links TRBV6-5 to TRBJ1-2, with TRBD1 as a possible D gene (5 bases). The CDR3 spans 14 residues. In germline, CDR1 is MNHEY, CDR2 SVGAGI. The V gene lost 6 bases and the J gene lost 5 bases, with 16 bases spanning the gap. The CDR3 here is CASSAGRATYGYTF. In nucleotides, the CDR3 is TGTGCCAGCAGCGCGGGACGAGCGACGTATGGCTACACCTTC.

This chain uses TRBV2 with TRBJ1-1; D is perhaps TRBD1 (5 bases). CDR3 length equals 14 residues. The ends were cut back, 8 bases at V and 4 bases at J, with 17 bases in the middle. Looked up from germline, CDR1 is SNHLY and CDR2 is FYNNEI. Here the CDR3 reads CASSGLVRGTEAFF. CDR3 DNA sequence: TGTGCCAGCTCTGGGTTGGTAAGGGGCACTGAAGCTTTCTTT.